A single sample is the source of the 2 T cell receptor beta chains below, sequenced in a study of identical twins listed by TCRdb under 2016. The library came from 5' RACE. The instrument was an Illumina HiSeq 2000. TCRdb reanalyzed the raw reads on its own, using fastp at Q25 for trimming and MiXCR for clone calling, and kept in-frame beta chains. A single entry per CDR3 protein holds the most common genes and DNA from its merged rows. The sample includes 400,000 to 550,000 distinct CDR3 sequences, with about 13% observed a single time. In total, the top ten clones hold approximately 1% of the sample. These data were also filed under a second study, of yellow fever vaccine responses in identical twins.

Sequencing was carried out using CD4+ T cells sorted from blood. These receptors were obtained from a woman younger than 30 in good health.

The chain couples TRBV10-3 to TRBJ2-7, with 12 bases fitting TRBD2. Germline V CDR1 and CDR2: ENHRY, SYGVKD. Trimming took 3 bases from V and 4 from J; bases not matched to a gene: 4. This CDR3 contains 15 residues. Written as DNA, the CDR3 is TGTGCCATCAGTGATCGGACTAGCGGGAAATACGAGCAGTACTTC. Amino acid sequence: CAISDRTSGKYEQYF.

This clonotype was seen many times. This chain links TRBV2 with TRBJ2-3, with TRBD2 matching over 14 bases. The CDR3 is made up of 16 amino acids. Trimming took 4 bases from V and 6 from J; bases not matched to a gene: 6. Germline loops: CDR1 SNHLY, CDR2 FYNNEI. This CDR3 reads CASSGGLAGGHDTQYF. The CDR3, as DNA: TGTGCCAGCAGTGGCGGACTAGCGGGAGGTCACGATACGCAGTATTTT.